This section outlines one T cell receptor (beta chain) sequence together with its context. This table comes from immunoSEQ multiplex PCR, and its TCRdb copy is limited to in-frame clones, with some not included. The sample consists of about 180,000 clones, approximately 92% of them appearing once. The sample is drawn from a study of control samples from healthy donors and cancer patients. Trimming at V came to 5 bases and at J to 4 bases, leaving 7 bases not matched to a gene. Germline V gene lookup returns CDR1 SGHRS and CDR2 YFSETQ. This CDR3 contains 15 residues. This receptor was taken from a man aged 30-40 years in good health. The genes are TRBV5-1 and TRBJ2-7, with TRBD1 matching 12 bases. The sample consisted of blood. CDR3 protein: CASSPGTGGAYEQYF. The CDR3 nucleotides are TGCGCCAGCAGTCCCGGGACAGGGGGCGCTTACGAGCAGTACTTC.